The 2 T cell receptor beta chains reported below all come from one sample, sequenced in a study of T cell responses to AZD1222 COVID-19 vaccine. Sequenced by immunoSEQ multiplex PCR; TCRdb stores in-frame clones only, minus some. The repertoire holds about 140,000 clones, 88% seen once, with 3% to 3.5% in the top ten. Sequences were derived from peripheral blood, sampled 28 days after the second AZD1222 dose. The receptors were sampled from an adult who received the AZD1222 COVID-19 vaccine.

The CDR3 sequence is CASSLRANEQFF. CDR3 bases: TGTGCCAGCAGCTTACGGGCAAATGAGCAGTTCTTC. This sequence joins TRBV7-3 and TRBJ2-1, with unresolved D. Germline CDR1 reads SGHTA; CDR2 reads FQGTGA. V lost 2 bases and J 7 bases, leaving 6 bases between the germline ends. The CDR3 covers 12 residues.

Only one count was recorded for this clone. The chain is built from TRBV10-3 and TRBJ2-7; 7 bases are a match to TRBD1. The ends lost 10 bases at V and 1 base at J; junction bases unmatched: 10. The CDR3 has 14 amino acids. Germline loops: CDR1 ENHRY, CDR2 SYGVKD. The CDR3 DNA reads TGTGCCACGAGTCCGGGACAGAAATCCTACGAGCAGTACTTC. It specifies CATSPGQKSYEQYF.